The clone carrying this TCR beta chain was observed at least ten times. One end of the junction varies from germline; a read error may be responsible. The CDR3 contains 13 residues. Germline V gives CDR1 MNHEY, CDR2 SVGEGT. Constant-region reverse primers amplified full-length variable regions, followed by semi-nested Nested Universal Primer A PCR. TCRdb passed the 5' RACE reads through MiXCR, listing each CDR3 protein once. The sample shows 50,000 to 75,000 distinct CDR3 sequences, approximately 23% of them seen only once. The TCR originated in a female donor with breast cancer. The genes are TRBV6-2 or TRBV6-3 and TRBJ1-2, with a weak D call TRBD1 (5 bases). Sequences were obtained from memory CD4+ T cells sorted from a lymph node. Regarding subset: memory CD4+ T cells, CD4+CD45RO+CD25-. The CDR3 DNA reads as TGTGCCAGCAGTTACGGGAGACTAGGGGTCATCGGCTTC. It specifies CASSYGRLGVIGF.